The sequence of this T cell receptor beta chain was determined in a study of blood T cells in healthy people across ages. Only a few counts were recorded for this clonotype. Its matching antigen is unknown. Findings and caveats of the study: TCR beta diversity, measured per million T cells, fell in a roughly linear way with age.

Primers used in a second PCR of roughly 6 to 12 cycles were a sample-barcoded 5' primer and a J-beta primer mix. One entry per CDR3 protein, called by TCRdb with MiXCR from the 5' RACE reads. The repertoire includes approximately 800,000 distinct CDR3 sequences, 35% to 50% of them detected once, and around 18% sits in the top ten. The V end lost 1 base, the J end lost 0 bases, and 14 bases lay between the germline ends. The CDR3 is made up of 16 amino acids. The germline V gene has CDR1 SGHDT and CDR2 YYEEEE. The V gene is TRBV5-6, the J gene TRBJ2-7; weak D call: TRBD2 (6 bases). This TCR was sampled from an elderly man in good health. The sequenced sample was blood. CDR3 DNA: TGTGCCAGCAGCTTGCGAGGGACTTCTAGCTCCTACGAGCAGTACTTC. Its protein is CASSLRGTSSSYEQYF.